The 27 T cell receptor beta chains presented below share a single source sample, sequenced in a study of T cell changes during pregnancy in multiple sclerosis. This table comes from immunoSEQ multiplex PCR, and its TCRdb copy is limited to in-frame clones, with some not included. The top ten hold about 0.9% of the sample, which has about 75,000 clones, approximately 88% seen once. The material was peripheral blood, obtained in the first trimester of pregnancy. The source is a female donor in good health, enrolled as a control in a pregnancy study.

The chain carries TRBV4-1 and TRBJ2-7; 10 nucleotides line up with TRBD2. The CDR3 is 17 amino acids. V trimming: 4 bases; J trimming: 3 bases; junction bases outside the gene matches: 12. Germline assignment: CDR1 MGHRA and CDR2 YSYEKL. CDR3 amino acids: CASSPPNPGLAYYEQYF. The CDR3 DNA reads TGCGCCAGCAGCCCACCGAATCCGGGACTAGCGTACTACGAGCAGTACTTC.

The chain recombines TRBV6-1 with TRBJ1-5, with TRBD1 as a possible D gene (5 bases). CDR1 MNHNS and CDR2 SASEGT come from the germline V gene. Trimming removed 6 bases at V and 5 bases at J, with 17 bases between. CDR3 length equals 15 residues. The CDR3 reads CASRLDGGLYQPQHF. CDR3 DNA sequence: TGTGCCAGCAGGTTGGACGGGGGACTATATCAGCCCCAGCATTTT.

In DNA form, the CDR3 reads TGTGCCAGCTCACCGACCCAGGGGCGCCAAGAGACCCAGTACTTC. Its translation: CASSPTQGRQETQYF. This sequence joins TRBV18 and TRBJ2-5; D is perhaps TRBD1 (6 bases). The CDR3 loop spans 15 amino acids. V was pared by 3 bases and J by 1 base, with 12 bases between. Germline V CDR1 and CDR2: KGHSH, LQKENI.

The chain recombines TRBV6-6 with TRBJ2-3, with 8 nucleotides matching TRBD2. Germline values: CDR1 MNHNY, CDR2 SVGAGI (reference sequence). This CDR3 is 16 amino acids long. V dropped 6 bases and J dropped 2; count of bases not matched to a gene: 10. CDR3 loop: CASSLTQRGSTDTQYF. The CDR3 nucleotides read TGTGCCAGCAGCCTAACCCAGCGGGGGTCCACAGATACGCAGTATTTT.

The table lists this clone with a count of one. The genes are TRBV7-9 and TRBJ2-2, with 7 bases matching TRBD1. The germline CDR1 and CDR2 sequences are SEHNR and FQNEAQ (reference sequence). CDR3 size: 15 residues. Trimming removed 3 bases from V and 0 bases from J; junction bases left unmatched: 1. CDR3 loop: CASSLTGSNTGELFF. CDR3 bases: TGTGCCAGCAGCTTGACAGGGTCGAACACCGGGGAGCTGTTTTTT.

In its sample, this clone was seen a few times. The chain carries TRBV19 and TRBJ1-1; 7 bases map to TRBD1. Unmatched junction bases numbered 11, after V lost 9 bases and J lost 4 bases. Looked up from germline, CDR1 is LNHDA and CDR2 is SQIVND (reference sequence). This CDR3 contains 14 residues. The CDR3: CASLNQQGITEAFF. The CDR3 bases are TGTGCCAGCCTTAACCAACAGGGGATCACTGAAGCTTTCTTT.

The chain combines TRBV28 with TRBJ2-1; 7 bases fit TRBD1. The CDR3 has 15 residues. The germline CDR1 and CDR2 sequences are MDHEN and SYDVKM. Germline trimming cut 8 bases from V and 1 base from J; bases unmatched to any gene: 8. The CDR3 sequence: CASGKRGQSYNEQFF. The CDR3 DNA follows: TGTGCCAGCGGCAAAAGGGGACAGTCCTACAATGAGCAGTTCTTC. Complete variable domain (other parts from reference TRBV28 and TRBJ2-1): DVKVTQSSRYLVKRTGEKVFLECVQDMDHENMFWYRQDPGLGLRLIYFSYDVKMKEKGDIPEGYSVSREKKERFSLILESASTNQTSMYLCASGKRGQSYNEQFFGPGTRLTVL.

The rearrangement uses TRBV5-1 and TRBJ1-2, with a weak D call TRBD1 (5 bases). The ends were cut back, 7 bases at V and 4 bases at J, with 17 bases in the middle. The CDR3 runs 14 residues. CDR1 and CDR2 (germline): SGHRS, YFSETQ. CDR3 in amino acids: CASRRDSRTYGYTF. The CDR3 DNA reads TGCGCCAGCCGAAGGGACTCCCGCACCTATGGCTACACCTTC.

In its sample, this clone was seen a few times. This chain joins TRBV5-4 and TRBJ1-6; TRBD1 is a possible D gene (6 bases). V lost 7 bases to trimming and J lost 7 bases, with 12 bases between them. Germline lookup yields CDR1 SGHNT and CDR2 YYREEE (reference sequence). The CDR3 extends over 13 amino acids. The CDR3 nucleotides are TGTGCCAGCTCGAGGGACACGAATTCACCCCTCCACTTT. Translated, it gives CASSRDTNSPLHF. The full variable domain, with the rest looked up from reference TRBV5-4 and TRBJ1-6, is ETGVTQSPTHLIKTRGQQVTLRCSSQSGHNTVSWYQQALGQGPQFIFQYYREEENGRGNFPPRFSGLQFPNYSSELNVNALELDDSALYLCASSRDTNSPLHFGNGTRLTVT.

The chain has TRBV27 and TRBJ1-2; 10 positions match TRBD1. The CDR3 covers 15 residues. In germline, CDR1 is MNHEY, CDR2 SMNVEV (reference sequence). Unmatched junction bases numbered 5, after V lost 4 bases and J lost 3 bases. The CDR3 coding sequence is TGTGCCAGCAGTTCATGGACAGGGGGGGACTATGGCTACACCTTC. It encodes CASSSWTGGDYGYTF.

This chain links TRBV10-2 with TRBJ1-1; maybe TRBD1 (5 bases). CDR1 is WSHSY, CDR2 SAAADI, per germline. The CDR3 extends over 13 amino acids. Trimming cost V 7 bases and J 3 bases, with 12 bases left between them. The CDR3 coding sequence is TGCGCCAGCAAAGTAGGAGGGGACACTGAAGCTTTCTTT. Translating it yields CASKVGGDTEAFF.

This clone came up once. The genes are TRBV5-1 and TRBJ2-7; 9 bases match TRBD2. Trimming cost V 0 bases and J 1 base; bases outside gene matches: 5. Germline lookup yields CDR1 SGHRS and CDR2 YFSETQ. The CDR3 has 16 amino acids. The CDR3 loop reads CASSLVGTSFSYEQYF. The CDR3 region has the DNA TGCGCCAGCAGCTTGGTTGGGACTAGCTTTTCCTACGAGCAGTACTTC.

The chain combines TRBV6-1 with TRBJ2-3; the D gene is possibly TRBD2 (6 bases). The germline CDR1 and CDR2 sequences are MNHNS and SASEGT. The CDR3 is made up of 13 amino acids. The V gene lost 6 bases and the J gene lost 1 base, with 8 bases spanning the gap. The CDR3 region is CASRGGGTDTQYF. The CDR3 nucleotides are TGTGCCAGCAGGGGCGGGGGCACAGATACGCAGTATTTT.

The chain carries TRBV25-1 and TRBJ1-1; 7 bases map to TRBD1. The CDR3 runs to 13 residues. Germline V gene lookup returns CDR1 MGHDK and CDR2 SYGVNS. V dropped 4 bases and J dropped 6; count of bases not matched to a gene: 5. CDR3 sequence reads: CASSGRGRSEAFF. CDR3 sequence (DNA): TGTGCCAGCAGTGGAAGGGGGCGATCTGAAGCTTTCTTT.

This clone has only one observation. The V gene is TRBV2, the J gene TRBJ2-2; D is possibly TRBD1 (5 bases). Between the trimmed V and J ends, which lost 7 bases and 0 bases, there was a span of 15 bases. The CDR3 spans 16 residues. Germline V gene sequence: CDR1 SNHLY, CDR2 FYNNEI. The chain's CDR3 is CASTLRTRSNTGELFF. The CDR3 region has the DNA TGTGCCAGCACTCTACGGACACGCTCGAACACCGGGGAGCTGTTTTTT.

The chain is built from TRBV6-1 and TRBJ2-7, with D unresolved. Trimming removed 4 bases at V and 0 bases at J, with 4 bases between. This CDR3 is 12 amino acids long. Germline CDR1 MNHNS, CDR2 SASEGT. CDR3 sequence: CASSVFSYEQYF. As DNA, the CDR3 is TGTGCCAGCAGTGTCTTCTCCTACGAGCAGTACTTC.

This sequence joins TRBV2 and TRBJ2-5, with 7 bases matching TRBD1. V was clipped by 8 bases and J by 9 bases; unmatched bases: 12. CDR1 is SNHLY, CDR2 FYNNEI, per germline. The CDR3 extends over 13 amino acids. The CDR3, as DNA: TGTGCCAGCGAAAGCAGGGACAGCCGGGCCCAGTACTTC. Translating it yields CASESRDSRAQYF.

The chain recombines TRBV5-6 with TRBJ2-7, with 13 bases fitting TRBD2. Trimming removed 0 bases from V and 7 bases from J; junction bases left unmatched: 7. Germline CDR1 and CDR2: SGHDT and YYEEEE. The CDR3 has 16 residues. This CDR3 is CASSLGVLAGGREQYF. CDR3 nucleotides: TGTGCCAGCAGCTTGGGGGTACTAGCGGGGGGGCGTGAGCAGTACTTC. The full variable domain, completed using reference TRBV5-6 and TRBJ2-7, is DAGVTQSPTHLIKTRGQQVTLRCSPKSGHDTVSWYQQALGQGPQFIFQYYEEEERQRGNFPDRFSGHQFPNYSSELNVNALLLGDSALYLCASSLGVLAGGREQYFGPGTRLTVT.

V gene TRBV27 combines with J gene TRBJ1-2; 8 bases match TRBD1. The CDR3 is 14 residues long. Germline CDR1 and CDR2: MNHEY and SMNVEV (reference sequence). The V segment lost 5 bases and the J segment 4 bases; nucleotides outside the gene matches: 6. The CDR3 DNA reads TGTGCCAGCAGTGCCGGGACAGGTCTCTATGGCTACACCTTC. Protein product: CASSAGTGLYGYTF.

The rearrangement uses TRBV11-3 and TRBJ2-3; TRBD2 agrees at 8 bases. The ends lost 3 bases at V and 5 bases at J; junction bases unmatched: 10. Germline V gives CDR1 SGHNT, CDR2 YENEEA. The CDR3 runs to 16 residues. This chain's CDR3 is CASSFNPGGHQDTQYF. For the CDR3, the DNA is TGTGCCAGCAGCTTCAATCCGGGAGGGCACCAAGATACGCAGTATTTT.

The chain combines TRBV11-2 with TRBJ1-5; a possible D gene is TRBD1 (6 bases). Germline V gives CDR1 SGHAT, CDR2 FQNNGV. V lost 5 bases and J 1 base, leaving 9 bases between the germline ends. The CDR3 runs 14 residues. In nucleotides, the CDR3 is TGTGCCAGCAGCCGGACAGCGAGCAATCAGCCCCAGCATTTT. It specifies CASSRTASNQPQHF. Together with reference TRBV11-2 and TRBJ1-5, the CDR3 gives the full variable domain: EAGVAQSPRYKIIEKRQSVAFWCNPISGHATLYWYQQILGQGPKLLIQFQNNGVVDDSQLPKDRFSAERLKGVDSTLKIQPAKLEDSAVYLCASSRTASNQPQHFGDGTRLSIL.

For the CDR3, the DNA is TGTGCCACCCTTCGGGACACAGATACGCAGTATTTT. Encoded protein: CATLRDTDTQYF. The chain is built from TRBV21-1 and TRBJ2-3; the table's TRBD2 call for D was not verified on the DNA. TRBV21-1 counts as a pseudogene. CDR3 length: 12 amino acids.

The J gene is TRBJ2-7, the V gene TRBV6-4; 8 nucleotides agree with TRBD1. The V segment lost 6 bases and the J segment 3 bases; nucleotides outside the gene matches: 7. Per the germline V gene, CDR1 is MRHNA and CDR2 is SNTAGT. This CDR3 has 14 residues. The CDR3 reads CASSPTGESYEQYF. The CDR3 nucleotides are TGTGCCAGCAGCCCGACAGGGGAAAGCTACGAGCAGTACTTC.

This CDR3 reads CASSYSQRGRNEQYF. Written as DNA, the CDR3 is TGTGCCAGCAGTTACTCGCAGCGGGGGAGAAACGAGCAGTACTTC. The gene calls are TRBV6-5 and TRBJ2-7, with 8 nucleotides matching TRBD2. The CDR3 runs 15 residues. The V and J ends lost 0 bases and 5 bases, in that order; junction bases with no gene match: 6. CDR1 and CDR2 from the germline V gene are MNHEY and SVGAGI.

About this clone itself: Sequence at one end of the junction differs from germline and may be a read error. The rearrangement links TRBV6-1 to TRBJ1-2; TRBD1 might be the D (6 bases). The CDR3 consists of 15 residues. Germline loops: CDR1 MNHNS, CDR2 SASEGT. CDR3 sequence: CASREEEGGAGGYTF. CDR3 DNA sequence: TGTGCCAGCAGGGAAGAGGAGGGGGGGGCTGGCGGCTACACCTTC.

V usage is TRBV13 and J usage is TRBJ1-5, with 7 bases that match TRBD1. CDR1 and CDR2 (germline): PRHDT, FYEKMQ (reference sequence). Losses at the gene ends were 3 bases for V and 4 bases for J; bases not matched to a gene: 3. CDR3 length equals 14 residues. This chain's CDR3 is CASSLSQGNQPQHF. CDR3 nucleotide sequence: TGTGCCAGCAGCTTGTCACAGGGGAATCAGCCCCAGCATTTT.

V gene TRBV27 combines with J gene TRBJ1-5, with 8 positions matching TRBD1. The ends lost 3 bases at V and 6 bases at J; junction bases unmatched: 4. CDR3 size: 14 residues. Germline values: CDR1 MNHEY, CDR2 SMNVEV (reference sequence). CDR3 protein: CASSFTGGGQPQHF. The CDR3 bases are TGTGCCAGCAGTTTCACAGGGGGGGGTCAGCCCCAGCATTTT.